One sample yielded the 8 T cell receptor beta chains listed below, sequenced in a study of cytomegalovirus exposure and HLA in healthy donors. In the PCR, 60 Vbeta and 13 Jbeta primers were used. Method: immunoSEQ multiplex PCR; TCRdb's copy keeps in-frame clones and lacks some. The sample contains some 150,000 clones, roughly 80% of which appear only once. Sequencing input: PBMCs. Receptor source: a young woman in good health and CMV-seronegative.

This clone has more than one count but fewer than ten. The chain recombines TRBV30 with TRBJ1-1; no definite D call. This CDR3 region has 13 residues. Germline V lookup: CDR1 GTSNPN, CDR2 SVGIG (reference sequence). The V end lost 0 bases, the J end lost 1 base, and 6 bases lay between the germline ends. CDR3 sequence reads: CAWSVSSNTEAFF. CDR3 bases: TGTGCCTGGAGTGTGTCCTCGAACACTGAAGCTTTCTTT.

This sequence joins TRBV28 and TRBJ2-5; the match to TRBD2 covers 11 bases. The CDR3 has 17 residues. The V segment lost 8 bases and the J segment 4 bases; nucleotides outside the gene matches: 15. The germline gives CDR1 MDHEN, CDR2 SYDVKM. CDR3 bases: TGTGCCAGCCGTCACGTAACTAGCGGGAGCTTACCAGAGACCCAGTACTTC. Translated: CASRHVTSGSLPETQYF.

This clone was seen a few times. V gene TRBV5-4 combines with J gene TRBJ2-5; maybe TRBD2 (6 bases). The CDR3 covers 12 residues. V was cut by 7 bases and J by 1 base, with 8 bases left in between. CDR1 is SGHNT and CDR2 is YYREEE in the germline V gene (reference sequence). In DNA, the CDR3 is TGTGCCAGCGGTAGCGGCCAAGAGACCCAGTACTTC. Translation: CASGSGQETQYF.

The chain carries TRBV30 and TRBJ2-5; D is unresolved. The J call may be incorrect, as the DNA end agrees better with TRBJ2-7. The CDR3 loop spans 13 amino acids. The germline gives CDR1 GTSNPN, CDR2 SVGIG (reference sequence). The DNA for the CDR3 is TGTGCCTGGAGTCCACCGGTATCCTACGAGCAGTACTTC. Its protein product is CAWSPPVSYEQYF.

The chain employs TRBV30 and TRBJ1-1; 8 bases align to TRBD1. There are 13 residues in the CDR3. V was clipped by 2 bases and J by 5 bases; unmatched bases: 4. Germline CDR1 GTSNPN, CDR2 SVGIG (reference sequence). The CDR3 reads CAWSSGGRTEAFF. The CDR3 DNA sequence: TGTGCCTGGAGTTCAGGGGGCAGGACTGAAGCTTTCTTT.

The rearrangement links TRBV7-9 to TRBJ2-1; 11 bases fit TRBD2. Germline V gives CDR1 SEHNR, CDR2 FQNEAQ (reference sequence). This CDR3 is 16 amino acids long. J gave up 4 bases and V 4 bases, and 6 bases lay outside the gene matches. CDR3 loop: CASSSHGTSGYNEQFF. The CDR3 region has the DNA TGTGCCAGCAGCTCCCACGGGACTAGCGGATACAATGAGCAGTTCTTC.

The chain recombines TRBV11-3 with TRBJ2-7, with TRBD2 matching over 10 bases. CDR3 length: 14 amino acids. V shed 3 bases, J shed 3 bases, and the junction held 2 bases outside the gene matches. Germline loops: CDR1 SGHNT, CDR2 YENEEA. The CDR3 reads CASSFASGGYEQYF. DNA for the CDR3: TGTGCCAGCAGCTTTGCTAGCGGGGGCTACGAGCAGTACTTC.

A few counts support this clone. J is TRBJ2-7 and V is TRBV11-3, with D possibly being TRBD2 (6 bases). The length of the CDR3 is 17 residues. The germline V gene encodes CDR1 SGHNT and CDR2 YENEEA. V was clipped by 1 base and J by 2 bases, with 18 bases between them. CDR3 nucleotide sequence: TGTGCCAGCAGCTTAGTCACGACCTGGGGAGGAACCTACGAGCAGTACTTC. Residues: CASSLVTTWGGTYEQYF.